Listed below are T cell receptor beta chains from one sample, sequenced in a study of T cells in Graves' hyperthyroidism and ophthalmopathy. MiXCR was run by TCRdb on the multiplex PCR reads, yielding one entry per CDR3 protein. The sample shows fewer than 650,000 distinct CDR3 sequences, around 14% of them seen only once. The sample comprised blood. All receptors come from a young woman with Graves' ophthalmopathy. The CDR3 runs from the conserved cysteine through the conserved F or W. The D gene is left open where the match is weak. Clone size appears in some rows only: once, few, many, or a class for an expanded clone.

many	TRBD2	TRBV28	TRBJ2-1	TGTGCCAGCAGTTCCGTGGTGGGTCTAGCGGGGGCCAATGAGCAGTTCTTC	CASSSVVGLAGANEQFF
many	.	TRBV7-3	TRBJ2-2	TGTGCCAGCAGCCTCAAGGTGGGGGACACCGGGGAGCTGTTTTTT	CASSLKVGDTGELFF
many	.	TRBV6-2/TRBV6-3	TRBJ2-7	TGTGCCAGCAGTTACTTTCCAGGTTATGGTTCCCACGAGCAGTACTTC	CASSYFPGYGSHEQYF
few	.	TRBV5-6	TRBJ1-1	TGTGCCAGCAGTTGGGGCGGGAACACTGAAGCTTTCTTT	CASSWGGNTEAFF
many	.	TRBV24-1	TRBJ2-3	TGTGCCACCAGTAGAAGACCTGCTCCTAGCACAGATACGCAGTATTTT	CATSRRPAPSTDTQYF
many	.	TRBV2	TRBJ1-2	TGTGCCAGCACTGGGGCCAGGGGTTCATATGGCTACACCTTC	CASTGARGSYGYTF
few	.	TRBV20-1	TRBJ1-5	TGCAGTGCTAGAGATAATCCATTCAGCAATCAGCCCCAGCATTTT	CSARDNPFSNQPQHF
many	.	TRBV30	TRBJ1-3	TGTGCCTGGGTCCCTGGAAACACCATATATTTT	CAWVPGNTIYF
few	.	TRBV5-8	TRBJ2-1	TGTGCCAGCAGCCTGAGGTTTATTTTTATTAATGAGCAGTTCTTC	CASSLRFIFINEQFF
.	TRBD1	TRBV29-1	TRBJ2-3	TGCAGCGTTGCGGGGTATAGAACCAGGGGGCAGAGGGGTAGCACAGATACGCAGTATTTT	CSVAGYRTRGQRGSTDTQYF
few	TRBD1	TRBV19	TRBJ1-1	TGTGCCAGTAGTATAGGCGGGACAGGGGGAGGGACTGAAGCTTTCTTT	CASSIGGTGGGTEAFF
many	.	TRBV29-1	TRBJ1-1	TGCAGCGTTGATCAGTCGGGCACTGAAGCTTTCTTT	CSVDQSGTEAFF
many	TRBD1	TRBV2	TRBJ1-2	TGTGCCAGCAGCGCGCCGGGACAGCCGTATGGCTACACCTTC	CASSAPGQPYGYTF
many	.	TRBV27	TRBJ2-3	TGTGCCAGCAGTTTCGGCGGGGTTAGCACAGATACGCAGTATTTT	CASSFGGVSTDTQYF
many	.	TRBV20-1	TRBJ2-1	TGCAGTGCTAGAGATGGGACTCCCGGATGGGACAATGAGCAGTTCTTC	CSARDGTPGWDNEQFF
many	.	TRBV3-1	TRBJ2-6	TGTGCCAGCAGCCAAGAGTCTGGGGCCAACGTCCTGACTTTC	CASSQESGANVLTF
few	TRBD1	TRBV6-1	TRBJ2-5	TGTGCCAGCAGTGATTGGCAGGGGGCAGAGACCCAGTACTTC	CASSDWQGAETQYF
.	TRBD1	TRBV7-6	TRBJ1-4	TGTGCCAGCAGCTTAGGCTCGACAGGGGGCCCGAATGAAAAACTGTTTTTT	CASSLGSTGGPNEKLFF
.	.	TRBV20-1	TRBJ2-3	TGCAGTGCTGAAAGTGAGACAGATACGCAGTATTTT	CSAESETDTQYF
many	.	TRBV20-1	TRBJ1-1	TGCAGTGCTATCCGGGCGTTGAACACTGAAGCTTTCTTT	CSAIRALNTEAFF
many	TRBD2	TRBV20-1	TRBJ2-5	TGCAGTGCTAGAGTCTCGAGTCTAGCGGGAGTGAAGACCCAGTACTTC	CSARVSSLAGVKTQYF
.	.	TRBV14	TRBJ2-7	TGTGCCAGCAGCCAAGTCTTGGTGGACGAGCAGTACTTC	CASSQVLVDEQYF
.	.	TRBV10-2	TRBJ2-7	TGCGCCAGCAGTGAGGGGACCGGACCAGCGGCCTACGAGCAGTACTTC	CASSEGTGPAAYEQYF
many	.	TRBV20-1	TRBJ2-5	TGCAGTGCTAGAGATGCGGCAGGGGATGGGGAGACCCAGTACTTC	CSARDAAGDGETQYF
.	.	TRBV7-2	TRBJ2-1	TGTGCCAGCAGCTTAGTCCACGTCGGTCTGTCCTCCCTAAACAATGAGCAGTTCTTC	CASSLVHVGLSSLNNEQFF
many	.	TRBV28	TRBJ1-1	TGTGCCAGCACGAATGACAGACTCGTGGCGAACACTGAAGCTTTCTTT	CASTNDRLVANTEAFF
.	.	TRBV14	TRBJ2-1	TGTGCCAGCAGCCAAGATTCCCTATTAAGGGATGATCGGTTCAATGAGCAGTTCTTC	CASSQDSLLRDDRFNEQFF
few	TRBD1	TRBV4-1	TRBJ2-7	TGCGCCAGCAGCCAAACCGGGACAGGCTACGAGCAGTACTTC	CASSQTGTGYEQYF
many	TRBD2	TRBV18	TRBJ2-3	TGTGCCAGCTCACCGCGACTAGCGGGAGGGCGGGGCACAGATACGCAGTATTTT	CASSPRLAGGRGTDTQYF
few	.	TRBV6-2/TRBV6-3	TRBJ2-1	TGTGCCAGCAGTTTAGGGCCCCCCGCGGGTCAAGGTAATGAGCAGTTCTTC	CASSLGPPAGQGNEQFF
.	.	TRBV19	TRBJ2-7	TGTGCCAGTATCGACACCGCCGGCTACGAGCAGTACTTC	CASIDTAGYEQYF
many	TRBD2	TRBV18	TRBJ2-1	TGTGCCAGCTCACCACCTCTAGCGGGAGGGCCGTACAATGAGCAGTTCTTC	CASSPPLAGGPYNEQFF
.	.	TRBV7-9	TRBJ1-1	TGTGCCAGCAGCCCCTCGCAGCAGGGTGAAGCTTTCTTT	CASSPSQQGEAFF
few	.	TRBV20-1	TRBJ2-4	TGCAGTGCTAGAGCCTCGACAAGCAGAGGGGCCAAAAACATTCAGTACTTC	CSARASTSRGAKNIQYF
many	.	TRBV2	TRBJ2-7	TGTGCCAGCAGTGCAAGGGGGGCCCACGAGCAGTACTTC	CASSARGAHEQYF
many	TRBD2	TRBV27	TRBJ2-7	TGTGCCAGCAGTTCCGGACAGGGGGGACTAGCGGGAATCTACGAGCAGTACTTC	CASSSGQGGLAGIYEQYF
many	TRBD2	TRBV7-2	TRBJ2-3	TGTGCCAGCAGCTTAATCTCTCACAGGGGGAAACTAGCGGGGAGCACAGATACGCAGTATTTT	CASSLISHRGKLAGSTDTQYF
many	.	TRBV28	TRBJ2-1	TGTGCCAGCAGCAGGACAGTTTCCCCCTACAATGAGCAGTTCTTC	CASSRTVSPYNEQFF
few	.	TRBV10-3	TRBJ1-2	TGTGCCATCAAACAGGGACTTAACTATGGCTACACCTTC	CAIKQGLNYGYTF
many	TRBD1	TRBV12-3/TRBV12-4	TRBJ1-1	TGTGCCAGCAGCCCCGGGACAGGGCGATTGAACACTGAAGCTTTCTTT	CASSPGTGRLNTEAFF
many	.	TRBV5-1	TRBJ2-7	TGCGCCAGCTGTCCTCAGGGGATGTTCCACGAGCAGTACTTC	CASCPQGMFHEQYF
many	TRBD2	TRBV3-1	TRBJ2-5	TGTGCCAGCAGCCGGAGGACTAGCGGGAGCAAAGAGACCCAGTACTTC	CASSRRTSGSKETQYF
.	TRBD1	TRBV6-1	TRBJ1-1	TGTGCCAGCAGGGTACCGACAGGGCTGAACACTGAAGCTTTCTTT	CASRVPTGLNTEAFF
many	.	TRBV11-3	TRBJ1-4	TGTGCCAGCAGTCCCGGGACAAGGAATGAAAAACTGTTTTTT	CASSPGTRNEKLFF
.	.	TRBV10-3	TRBJ2-5	TGTGCCATCAGTGAGGGGGGCTGGGAGCCCCAGTACTTC	CAISEGGWEPQYF
.	.	TRBV30	TRBJ2-3	TGTGCCTGGTCACAGGCCACTACTCTCACAGATACGCAGTATTTT	CAWSQATTLTDTQYF
many	TRBD1	TRBV7-9	TRBJ2-7	TGTGCCAGCAGCTTAACCCCAGGGGGCCTCTACGAGCAGTACTTC	CASSLTPGGLYEQYF
few	TRBD2	TRBV19	TRBJ2-1	TGTGCCAGTAGTATAGGGGGACTAGCGGGAGGTAATCACGATGAGCAGTTCTTC	CASSIGGLAGGNHDEQFF
.	TRBD1	TRBV6-1	TRBJ2-7	TGTGCCAGCAGCTTCGACAGGGATCCTCCCTACGAGCAGTACTTC	CASSFDRDPPYEQYF
many	.	TRBV7-7	TRBJ2-3	TGTGCTAGCAGCTCCGCAGTGCCGGGACTTAGCACAGATACGCAGTATTTT	CASSSAVPGLSTDTQYF
many	TRBD1	TRBV30	TRBJ2-7	TGTGCCTGGAACCGCGGGACAGGGGGTTACGAGCAGTACTTC	CAWNRGTGGYEQYF
many	TRBD2	TRBV2	TRBJ2-2	TGTGCCAGCAGCCCGGGACTAGCATCCGGGGAGCTGTTTTTT	CASSPGLASGELFF
many	.	TRBV9	TRBJ1-1	TGTGCCAGCAGCCCAGGAGAATACACTGAAGCTTTCTTT	CASSPGEYTEAFF